The sample holds a few counts of the clone carrying this T cell receptor beta chain. What it binds is unknown. The data stem from a study of beta chain features in type 1 diabetes. Regarding the study as a whole: In all four CD4+ subsets, TCRB CDR3 length was significantly, moderately reduced in type 1 diabetes.

Every isolated RNA sample was fully reverse transcribed, so sequencing captured expressed TCRB transcripts. The table came from immunoSEQ multiplex PCR; TCRdb's copy has only in-frame clones and leaves some out. The sample contains fewer than 300,000 clones, under 13% of which appear only once. Isolation of CD4+ naive, central memory, regulatory and stem cell-like memory cells was achieved by sorting via CD45RO/CCR7/CD25/CD127/CD95/CD27. The CDR3 is 13 residues long. Trimming took off 4 bases at V and 8 bases at J, with 14 bases between the two ends. Per the germline V gene, CDR1 is LGHNA and CDR2 is YSLEER.

The chain carries TRBV4-3 and TRBJ1-2; D gene uncertain. The TCR comes from a man aged 25 to 40 with type 1 diabetes. The specimen was naive CD4+ T cells from blood. The CDR3 spells CASSPEVGNGYTF. CDR3 in DNA: TGCGCCAGCAGCCCGGAGGTTGGGAACGGCTACACCTTC.